This T cell receptor beta chain was sequenced in a study of blood T cell repertoires in COVID-19. Original handling: The assay estimated nucleated cells by amplifying reference gene primers. Here immunoSEQ multiplex PCR was the method, and the copy in TCRdb shows in-frame clones only, minus some. D and trimming come from the DNA, and the V and J calls and clone size come from that table. The sample consists of tens of thousands of clones, 88% of them appearing once. In germline, CDR1 is LNHDA, CDR2 SQIVND (reference sequence). The CDR3 has 16 amino acids. Trimming left V 3 bases short and J 8 bases short, with 22 bases between.

Sequenced material: peripheral blood. The chain couples TRBV19 to TRBJ1-2, with D perhaps TRBD1 (6 bases). This sequence was found in a woman in her 70s with acute or convalescent COVID-19. CDR3 bases: TGTGCCAGTAGTATTACGACAGGCTCTTTTTCGGAAGGCTACACCTTC. Residues: CASSITTGSFSEGYTF. The whole variable domain, filled in from reference TRBV19 and TRBJ1-2, reads DGGITQSPKYLFRKEGQNVTLSCEQNLNHDAMYWYRQDPGQGLRLIYYSQIVNDFQKGDIAEGYSVSREKKESFPLTVTSAQKNPTAFYLCASSITTGSFSEGYTFGSGTRLTVV.